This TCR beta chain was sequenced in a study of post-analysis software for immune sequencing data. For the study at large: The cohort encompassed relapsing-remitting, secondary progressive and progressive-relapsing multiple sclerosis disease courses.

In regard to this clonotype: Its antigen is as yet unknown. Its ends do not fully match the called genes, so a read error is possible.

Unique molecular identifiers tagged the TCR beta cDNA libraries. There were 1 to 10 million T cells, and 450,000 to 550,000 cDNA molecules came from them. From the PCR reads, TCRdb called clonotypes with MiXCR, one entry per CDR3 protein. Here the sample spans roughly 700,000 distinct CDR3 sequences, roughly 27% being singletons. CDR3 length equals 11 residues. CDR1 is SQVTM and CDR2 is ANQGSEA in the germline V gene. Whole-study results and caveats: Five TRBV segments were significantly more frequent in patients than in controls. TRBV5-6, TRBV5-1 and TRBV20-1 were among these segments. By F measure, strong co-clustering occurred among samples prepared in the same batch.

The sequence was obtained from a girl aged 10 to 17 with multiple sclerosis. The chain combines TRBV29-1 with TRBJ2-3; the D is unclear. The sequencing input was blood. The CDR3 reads CSVSPTDTRYF. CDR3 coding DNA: TGCAGCGTTTCGCCCACAGATACGCGGTATTTT.